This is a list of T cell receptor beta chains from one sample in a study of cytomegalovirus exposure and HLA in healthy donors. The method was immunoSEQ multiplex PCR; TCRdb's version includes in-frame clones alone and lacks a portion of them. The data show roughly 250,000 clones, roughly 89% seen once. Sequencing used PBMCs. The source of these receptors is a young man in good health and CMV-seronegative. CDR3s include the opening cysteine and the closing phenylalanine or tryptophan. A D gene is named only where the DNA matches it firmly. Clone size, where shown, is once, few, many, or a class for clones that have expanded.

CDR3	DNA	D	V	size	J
CASSIGVQETQYF	TGCGCCAGCAGCATAGGAGTACAAGAGACCCAGTACTTC	.	TRBV4-3	.	TRBJ2-5
CASSQDVGYEQYF	TGCGCCAGCAGCCAAGATGTCGGCTACGAGCAGTACTTC	.	TRBV4-3	.	TRBJ2-7
CASRTSGGLTDTQYF	TGTGCCAGTCGGACTAGCGGGGGGTTAACAGATACGCAGTATTTT	TRBD2	TRBV19	.	TRBJ2-3
CAWETGGADTQYF	TGTGCCTGGGAGACAGGGGGCGCAGATACGCAGTATTTT	TRBD1	TRBV30	once	TRBJ2-3
CASSFLPSGGKDTQYF	TGTGCCAGCAGTTTCCTGCCCTCAGGGGGGAAAGATACGCAGTATTTT	.	TRBV28	.	TRBJ2-3
CASSLLAGSSYNEQFF	TGTGCCAGCAGCTTACTAGCGGGGAGCTCCTACAATGAGCAGTTCTTC	TRBD2	TRBV7-3	.	TRBJ2-1
CASRLVGETQYF	TGTGCCAGCAGGCTAGTTGGAGAGACCCAGTACTTC	.	TRBV2	.	TRBJ2-5
CASSFGHPNSPLHF	TGTGCCAGCAGCTTTGGCCACCCGAATTCACCCCTCCACTTT	.	TRBV7-9	.	TRBJ1-6
CASSLLRDRHSTGELFF	TGTGCCAGCAGCTTGCTAAGGGACAGGCACTCCACCGGGGAGCTGTTTTTT	TRBD1	TRBV5-6	.	TRBJ2-2
CASRPLTGGYNSPLHF	TGTGCCAGCAGACCCTTGACAGGGGGGTATAATTCACCCCTCCACTTT	TRBD1	TRBV2	few	TRBJ1-6
CSVEGSGEKLFF	TGCAGCGTTGAGGGGTCGGGGGAAAAACTGTTTTTT	.	TRBV29-1	.	TRBJ1-4
CASSPGTSFSTGELFF	TGTGCCAGCAGCCCGGGGACTTCCTTCTCCACCGGGGAGCTGTTTTTT	.	TRBV9	.	TRBJ2-2
CSAGLGGSYEQYF	TGCAGCGCGGGACTGGGGGGCTCCTACGAGCAGTACTTC	.	TRBV29-1	.	TRBJ2-7
CASSLERLYEQYF	TGTGCCAGCAGCTTAGAGAGACTCTACGAGCAGTACTTC	.	TRBV7-2	.	TRBJ2-7
CAFHPGHAYEQYF	TGTGCCTTCCATCCGGGACACGCCTACGAGCAGTACTTC	.	TRBV6-6	.	TRBJ2-7
CASSLRDRDEKLFF	TGTGCCAGCAGCCTCCGGGACAGGGATGAAAAACTGTTTTTT	TRBD1	TRBV5-4	.	TRBJ1-4
CASSHRQAYEQYF	TGTGCCAGCAGCCACAGACAGGCCTACGAGCAGTACTTC	.	TRBV5-6	.	TRBJ2-7
CASSFSGGATYEQYF	TGTGCCAGCAGTTTTAGCGGGGGGGCAACCTACGAGCAGTACTTC	TRBD2	TRBV11-2	once	TRBJ2-7
CATSTPTGQALHF	TGTGCCACCAGCACTCCGACAGGTCAGGCCCTCCACTTT	.	TRBV15	.	TRBJ1-6
CAISEYVEGNPSYEQYF	TGTGCCATCAGTGAGTACGTTGAGGGAAACCCGTCCTACGAGCAGTACTTC	.	TRBV10-3	.	TRBJ2-7
CASSYVSGRSYNEQFF	TGTGCCAGCAGTTACGTGAGCGGGAGATCTTACAATGAGCAGTTCTTC	TRBD2	TRBV6-5	.	TRBJ2-1
CASSPPADRYEQYF	TGTGCCAGCTCACCACCAGCGGACCGCTACGAGCAGTACTTC	.	TRBV18	.	TRBJ2-7
CASSIFSGGREKLFF	TGTGCCAGTAGTATCTTTAGTGGGGGCCGTGAAAAACTGTTTTTT	.	TRBV19	.	TRBJ1-4